There are a few counts of the clone carrying this T cell receptor beta chain. Its antigen is unidentified. This record comes from a study of response to subunit inactivated influenza vaccine. Each CDR3 protein is one row after TCRdb ran MiXCR on the RT-PCR reads. The sample lists 500,000 to 550,000 distinct CDR3 sequences; 6% to 9% were seen once. Findings of the study overall: That few new T cells are recruited by each seasonal influenza vaccination was the authors' suggestion.

Germline V gives CDR1 DFQATT, CDR2 SNEGSKA (reference sequence). V gave up 4 bases and J gave up 2 bases, with 8 bases separating them. The CDR3 loop spans 12 amino acids. The TCR comes from a man between 50 and 69 years old who received an inactivated influenza vaccine. The specimen was PBMCs from blood, collected roughly 24 months after vaccination. The genes are TRBV20-1 and TRBJ2-5; D is undetermined. CDR3 sequence reads: CSANKRQETQYF. The CDR3 DNA is TGCAGTGCTAACAAGCGACAAGAGACCCAGTACTTC.